The clone carrying this TCR beta chain was detected only a few times. The germline gene is not matched at one end of the junction; a read error may be the cause. Regarding time point: persistent/refractory GD, antithyroid drugs over 5 years with positive TRAb. Following extraction of RNA from PBMCs, that RNA was used to make the TCR library. These data originate in a study of regulatory T cells in long-lasting Graves disease. CDR3 size: 17 residues. Germline loops: CDR1 SGHTA, CDR2 FQGNSA. Libraries of TCR beta came from iRepertoire HTBI primers plus Arm-PCR of CDR3 regions. TCRdb re-called the multiplex PCR reads through MiXCR, storing one row per CDR3 protein. The sample consists of around 450,000 distinct CDR3 sequences, about 22% of them appearing once.

This chain links TRBV7-2 with TRBJ2-5; D possibly uses TRBD1 or TRBD2 (5 bases each). This sample comprised peripheral blood mononuclear cells (PBMCs), obtained when the disease was refractory, from a patient treated with antithyroid drugs. This receptor was identified in a female donor with Graves disease. The CDR3 here is CASSFSEGLARGETRYF. The CDR3 nucleotides read TGTGCCAGCAGCTTTAGCGAGGGGTTAGCGCGAGGGGAGACCCGGTACTTC.